Each of the 21 T cell receptor beta chains below was sequenced from the same sample in a study of T cells in women clearing cervical HPV infection. Data came from immunoSEQ multiplex PCR; TCRdb stores just in-frame clones and leaves some out. The listing contains more than 30,000 clones. Input material: blood buffy coat. Source of these receptors: a woman between 18 and 70 years old with a cervical HPV16 infection that either progressed to CIN3+ or cleared (not recorded which).

As for this clone: The missing CDR3 end, 3 residues past where the read stops, is filled in from the germline J gene. The chain carries TRBV12-5 and TRBJ2-1, with 14 bases that match TRBD2. Trimming took 0 bases from V and 9 from J; bases not matched to a gene: 4. Germline CDR1 is LGHNT and CDR2 is FRNRAP. This CDR3 region has 16 residues. CDR3 sequence reads: CASGLVTSGRAGEQFF. CDR3 DNA (partial): TGTGCTAGTGGTTTGGTGACTAGCGGGAGGGCGGGTGAG.

A remark on this clone: The CDR3 end falls 3 residues outside the read, so it is completed with the germline J gene. This chain links TRBV14 with TRBJ1-5; the D gene is possibly TRBD1 (5 bases). The V gene's germline CDR1 is SGHDN and CDR2 FVKESK. V dropped 0 bases and J dropped 0 bases, with 18 bases sitting between them. The CDR3 has 19 residues. The CDR3 loop reads CASSQDEGREYYSNQPQHF. CDR3 DNA, as far as it was read: TGTGCCAGCAGCCAAGATGAAGGCAGGGAGTACTATAGCAATCAGCCC. The full variable domain, in which reference TRBV14 and TRBJ1-5 provide the parts outside the CDR3, is EAGVTQFPSHSVIEKGQTVTLRCDPISGHDNLYWYRRVMGKEIKFLLHFVKESKQDESGMPNNRFLAERTGGTYSTLKVQPAELEDSGVYFCASSQDEGREYYSNQPQHFGDGTRLSIL.

About this clone: The CDR3 end falls 3 residues outside the read, so it is completed with the germline J gene. The V call is TRBV3-1 (or the pseudogene TRBV3-2), the J call TRBJ1-1; the D gene is possibly TRBD1 (5 bases). V lost 4 bases to trimming and J lost 4 bases, with 13 bases between them. Germline assignment: CDR1 LGHDT and CDR2 YNNKEL (reference sequence). This CDR3 is 14 amino acids long. The CDR3: CASSLLGVGTEAFF. The part of the CDR3 DNA that was read is TGTGCCAGCAGCCTCCTAGGGGTTGGCACTGAA.

About this clone itself: The read terminates 3 residues ahead of where the CDR3 ends, so the germline J gene completes it. The gene calls are TRBV7-3 and TRBJ2-3; D unclear. The CDR3 sequence is 14 residues long. Germline CDR1 reads SGHTA; CDR2 reads FQGTGA. Trimming pared 5 bases from V and 0 bases from J, leaving 9 bases between. The covered CDR3 bases are TGTGCCAGCAGCCCTTCGACTAGCACAGATACG. This gives the protein CASSPSTSTDT. The complete CDR3 protein is CASSPSTSTDTQYF.

As regards this clone: The missing CDR3 end, 3 residues past where the read stops, is filled in from the germline J gene. The V gene is TRBV9, the J gene TRBJ1-4, with D maybe TRBD1 (6 bases). The CDR3 extends over 17 amino acids. Trimming removed 3 bases at V and 0 bases at J, with 15 bases between. Germline CDR1 and CDR2: SGDLS and YYNGEE. The CDR3 loop is CASSALQGGTTNEKLFF. Partial CDR3 DNA: TGTGCCAGCAGCGCTCTACAGGGAGGAACAACTAATGAAAAA.

As regards this clone: The read comes to an end 3 residues before the CDR3 does, leaving the germline J gene to fill in the end. The chain has TRBV11-2 and TRBJ2-7, with TRBD1 as a possible D gene (5 bases). The CDR3 has 15 residues. Germline V gene data show CDR1 as SGHAT and CDR2 as FQNNGV. The V gene lost 5 bases and the J gene lost 2 bases, with 16 bases spanning the gap. This chain's CDR3 is CASSPPDSRTYEQYF. CDR3 DNA (partial): TGTGCCAGCAGCCCCCCAGACAGTAGAACCTACGAG.

In the case of this clone: The CDR3 is cut off 3 residues early in the read; its end comes from the germline J gene. V is TRBV5-4 and J is TRBJ2-5; TRBD1 might be the D (5 bases). The CDR3 sequence is 13 residues long. Germline CDR1 is SGHNT and CDR2 is YYREEE (reference sequence). Trimming removed 4 bases at V and 2 bases at J, with 9 bases between. CDR3 DNA, as far as it was read: TGTGCCAGCAGCCCCAGACAGCAAGAGACC. It codes for CASSPRQQET. The whole CDR3 reads CASSPRQQETQYF. The whole variable domain, filled in from reference TRBV5-4 and TRBJ2-5, reads ETGVTQSPTHLIKTRGQQVTLRCSSQSGHNTVSWYQQALGQGPQFIFQYYREEENGRGNFPPRFSGLQFPNYSSELNVNALELDDSALYLCASSPRQQETQYFGPGTRLLVL.

As to this clone: The missing CDR3 end, 3 residues past where the read stops, is filled in from the germline J gene. The chain has TRBV7-9 and TRBJ2-1; 9 bases are a match to TRBD2. The CDR3 contains 14 residues. The germline gives CDR1 SEHNR, CDR2 FQNEAQ (reference sequence). V was clipped by 5 bases and J by 8 bases; unmatched bases: 7. The CDR3 loop is CASSPSGGRDEQFF. CDR3 DNA (partial): TGTGCCAGCAGCCCATCGGGCGGGAGGGATGAG.

As concerns this clone: The CDR3 extends 3 residues past the end of the read, so its final part is completed from the germline J gene. The V and J genes are TRBV12-3 or TRBV12-4 and TRBJ2-1, with no clear D. The CDR3 covers 11 residues. The V end was cut by 5 bases, the J end by 8 bases, with 7 bases between. The DNA read from the CDR3 is TGTGCCAGCAGTATATATTATGAG. This gives the protein CASSIYYE. The complete CDR3 protein is CASSIYYEQFF.

Comment on this clone: The read is 3 residues too short to cover the CDR3 end, so that end is filled in from the germline J gene. The chain carries TRBV19 and TRBJ2-1; tentative D call: TRBD2 (5 bases). V was pared by 3 bases and J by 7 bases, with 13 bases between. Germline V gives CDR1 LNHDA, CDR2 SQIVND (reference sequence). The CDR3 length is 14 residues. The CDR3 loop reads CASSIGEQGNEQFF. The DNA read from the CDR3 is TGTGCCAGTAGTATCGGGGAACAAGGGAATGAG.

About this clone: The read ends 3 residues early relative to the CDR3; the germline J gene fills the gap. This chain connects TRBV24-1 to TRBJ2-5, with 8 bases matching TRBD2. The ends lost 3 bases at V and 5 bases at J; junction bases unmatched: 7. The CDR3 is 15 residues long. CDR1 and CDR2 from the germline V gene are KGHDR and SFDVKD. Partial CDR3 DNA: TGTGCCACCAGTGATCCTAGCGGGCCCTCCGAGACC. It is translated as CATSDPSGPSET. In full, the CDR3 is CATSDPSGPSETQYF.

Remarks on this clone: The read is 3 residues too short to cover the CDR3 end, so that end is filled in from the germline J gene. The rearrangement links TRBV7-2 to TRBJ2-3, with D perhaps TRBD2 (5 bases). This CDR3 has 13 amino acids. The germline V gene has CDR1 SGHTA and CDR2 FQGNSA. V was shortened by 6 bases and J by 4 bases, with 11 bases between the two germline ends. CDR3 DNA (partial): TGTGCCAGCAGATCTAGCCCCCCAGATACG. Translation: CASRSSPPDT. The full CDR3 reads CASRSSPPDTQYF.

To note about this clone: The read comes to an end 3 residues before the CDR3 does, leaving the germline J gene to fill in the end. This chain uses TRBV20-1 with TRBJ2-7, with 11 nucleotides matching TRBD2. Looked up from germline, CDR1 is DFQATT and CDR2 is SNEGSKA (reference sequence). The CDR3 totals 14 residues. V was clipped by 3 bases and J by 4 bases; unmatched bases: 5. CDR3 DNA (partial): TGCAGTGCTAGCGCTAGCGGGGGGTTGTACGAG. Amino acids: CSASASGGLYE. The full CDR3 sequence reads CSASASGGLYEQYF.

Concerning this clone itself: The CDR3 goes on 3 residues after the read ends, and that part is filled in from the germline J gene. The V and J genes are TRBV19 and TRBJ2-2; 10 bases agree with TRBD1. Germline V gives CDR1 LNHDA, CDR2 SQIVND (reference sequence). J gave up 5 bases and V 7 bases, and 4 bases lay outside the gene matches. The CDR3 covers 14 residues. The CDR3 protein is CASKPGQGTGELFF. The CDR3 bases that were read are TGTGCCAGTAAACCGGGACAGGGGACCGGGGAG.

A remark on this clone: The read gets to within 3 residues of the CDR3 end, and the germline J gene fills in the rest. The rearrangement links TRBV30 to TRBJ1-2, with unresolved D. The ends were cut back, 5 bases at V and 1 base at J, with 8 bases in the middle. CDR1 and CDR2 from the germline V gene are GTSNPN and SVGIG (reference sequence). This CDR3 region has 12 residues. The CDR3 loop reads CAWSEGNYGYTF. CDR3 DNA (partial): TGTGCCTGGTCGGAGGGTAACTATGGC.

The CDR3 sequence is CSAPLGGFDQPQHF. The DNA read from the CDR3 is TGCAGTGCCCCACTGGGGGGTTTTGATCAGCCC. This chain uses TRBV20-1 with TRBJ1-5, with a possible D match to TRBD1 (5 bases). The read finishes 3 residues shy of the CDR3 end, and the germline J gene is used to complete it. The CDR3 loop spans 14 amino acids. Trimming stripped 6 bases from V and 5 bases from J, with 17 bases between. In germline, CDR1 is DFQATT, CDR2 SNEGSKA (reference sequence).

Points on this clone: The read stops 3 residues short of the end of the CDR3; the missing end is completed from the germline J gene. The V gene is TRBV20-1, the J gene TRBJ2-2; 8 bases fit TRBD1. The V segment lost 4 bases and the J segment 2 bases; nucleotides outside the gene matches: 6. The CDR3 is 15 residues long. Germline CDR1 is DFQATT and CDR2 is SNEGSKA (reference sequence). Incomplete CDR3 DNA: TGCAGTGCTACGGGCAGGGGGCTTAACACCGGGGAG. Translating it yields CSATGRGLNTGE. The entire CDR3 is CSATGRGLNTGELFF.

About this clone itself: The read comes to an end 3 residues before the CDR3 does, leaving the germline J gene to fill in the end. The V gene is TRBV14, the J gene TRBJ1-6; no firm D call. V was clipped by 4 bases and J by 10 bases, with 14 bases between them. The germline CDR1 and CDR2 sequences are SGHDN and FVKESK. There are 14 residues in the CDR3. Here the CDR3 reads CASSPSPVGSPLHF. CDR3 DNA (partial): TGTGCCAGCAGCCCCTCGCCCGTCGGGTCACCC. The whole variable domain, filled in from reference TRBV14 and TRBJ1-6, reads EAGVTQFPSHSVIEKGQTVTLRCDPISGHDNLYWYRRVMGKEIKFLLHFVKESKQDESGMPNNRFLAERTGGTYSTLKVQPAELEDSGVYFCASSPSPVGSPLHFGNGTRLTVT.

The sequenced part of the CDR3 DNA is TGTGCCAGCAGTTCGGAGAAGGGGAGAACTGAA. This sequence encodes CASSSEKGRTE. The complete CDR3 sequence is CASSSEKGRTEAFF. The chain is built from TRBV6-2 or TRBV6-3 and TRBJ1-1; a weak D match, TRBD1 (5 bases). The missing CDR3 end, 3 residues past where the read stops, is filled in from the germline J gene. Germline V lookup: CDR1 MNHEY, CDR2 SVGEGT. V lost 4 bases to trimming and J lost 5 bases, with 14 bases between them. The CDR3 extends over 14 amino acids.

Worth noting for this clone: Relative to the germline gene, one junction end is altered; a read error may explain this. The DNA ends 3 residues before the CDR3 does, and the rest of the CDR3 is filled in from the germline J gene. V gene TRBV4-2 combines with J gene TRBJ1-2; TRBD1 matches 7 bases. Germline CDR1 is LGHNA and CDR2 is YNFKEQ. The CDR3 has 16 amino acids. CDR3 amino acids: CASNPNTGAGNYGYTF. The CDR3 bases that were read are TGCGCCAGCAACCCGAACACAGGGGCCGGGAACTATGGC.

Concerning this clone: The CDR3 extends 3 residues past the end of the read, so its final part is completed from the germline J gene. V usage is TRBV7-3 and J usage is TRBJ2-7; 9 bases match TRBD1. Germline trimming cut 6 bases from V and 2 bases from J; bases unmatched to any gene: 5. This CDR3 has 14 amino acids. Per germline, CDR1 SGHTA and CDR2 FQGTGA. Here the CDR3 reads CASSTGTGPYEQYF. Partial CDR3 DNA: TGTGCCAGCAGTACCGGGACAGGGCCCTACGAG.